This passage covers 25 T cell receptor beta chains from one sample sequenced in a study of T-cell memory formation after mild COVID-19. Using its own MiXCR run on the 5' RACE reads, TCRdb lists one record per CDR3 protein. The repertoire holds 120,000 or so distinct CDR3 sequences, with approximately 15% as singletons. What was sequenced was PBMCs or a T cell subset sorted from them (not recorded which). These receptors were obtained from an adult woman who had mild COVID-19 (a few samples of this study predate the infection). Cell type and time point are not known.

This clonotype has just a few counts. The CDR3 region is CASSGGLYTEAFF. The CDR3 DNA is TGTGCCAGCAGCGGAGGACTGTACACTGAAGCTTTCTTT. The chain employs TRBV9 and TRBJ1-1; unclear D gene. The ends were cut back, 3 bases at V and 3 bases at J, with 9 bases in the middle. Germline lookup yields CDR1 SGDLS and CDR2 YYNGEE. The CDR3 extends over 13 amino acids.

The rearrangement joins TRBV9 to TRBJ2-3; D tentatively reads TRBD1 or TRBD2 (5 bases each). The germline V gene encodes CDR1 SGDLS and CDR2 YYNGEE. Trimming shortened V by 4 bases and J by 0 bases, and 12 bases separated the two germline ends. The CDR3 extends over 15 amino acids. CDR3 bases: TGTGCCAGCAGCCAGTATGGGGGTAGCACAGATACGCAGTATTTT. Its protein is CASSQYGGSTDTQYF.

This clonotype was detected a few times. The V call is TRBV4-2, the J call TRBJ2-2; 7 nucleotides line up with TRBD2. The CDR3 has 14 residues. With 9 bases clipped from V and 1 base from J, the junction kept 5 bases outside the gene matches. CDR1 is LGHNA, CDR2 YNFKEQ, per germline. The CDR3 DNA reads TGTGCCAGTAAACTAGCGAAGAACACCGGGGAGCTGTTTTTT. Encoded protein: CASKLAKNTGELFF.

This clonotype was observed a handful of times. This chain joins TRBV30 and TRBJ1-2; 11 bases align to TRBD1. The V gene end was trimmed by 2 bases and the J gene end by 4 bases; junction bases not matched to a gene: 9. Germline V gives CDR1 GTSNPN, CDR2 SVGIG (reference sequence). CDR3 length equals 16 residues. The CDR3 bases are TGTGCCTGGAGTTCGTTGACCGGGACAGGGGGCTATGGCTACACCTTC. The encoded protein is CAWSSLTGTGGYGYTF.

This chain connects TRBV9 to TRBJ2-7; no clear D gene. The CDR3 contains 14 residues. V lost 0 bases to trimming and J lost 1 base, with 8 bases between them. Germline V gene data show CDR1 as SGDLS and CDR2 as YYNGEE. The CDR3 protein is CASSVEDVSYEQYF. CDR3 in DNA: TGTGCCAGCAGCGTAGAGGACGTTTCCTACGAGCAGTACTTC.

This chain links TRBV4-1 with TRBJ2-7; unclear D gene. V was shortened by 0 bases and J by 1 base, with 13 bases between the two germline ends. The CDR3 runs 16 residues. Germline assignment: CDR1 MGHRA and CDR2 YSYEKL. The CDR3 spells CASSQDSSQLSYEQYF. The CDR3 DNA sequence: TGCGCCAGCAGCCAAGATTCGAGCCAACTATCCTACGAGCAGTACTTC.

The table lists this clonotype with a few counts. V is TRBV15 and J is TRBJ1-6; no reliable D call. In germline, CDR1 is LNHNV, CDR2 YYDKDF (reference sequence). The CDR3 loop spans 15 amino acids. The V gene lost 0 bases and the J gene lost 7 bases, with 10 bases spanning the gap. CDR3 DNA sequence: TGTGCCACCAGCAGAGAGAGCGTAGAAAATTCACCCCTCCACTTT. Translation: CATSRESVENSPLHF.

The genes are TRBV29-1 and TRBJ2-5; D perhaps matches TRBD2 (6 bases). V was clipped by 7 bases and J by 4 bases, with 13 bases between them. Germline V lookup: CDR1 SQVTM, CDR2 ANQGSEA. There are 12 residues in the CDR3. CDR3 nucleotides: TGCAGCGGGGGGGATTTGAGAGAGACCCAGTACTTC. Encoded protein: CSGGDLRETQYF.

The chain couples TRBV19 to TRBJ2-3; TRBD2 aligns across 7 bases. CDR1 and CDR2 from the germline V gene are LNHDA and SQIVND (reference sequence). The CDR3 contains 15 residues. Unmatched junction bases numbered 5, after V lost 5 bases and J lost 0 bases. CDR3 nucleotides: TGTGCCAGTAGTCCACTTAGCGGGAGCACAGATACGCAGTATTTT. Translation gives CASSPLSGSTDTQYF.

The chain couples TRBV2 to TRBJ2-3, with 7 bases that match TRBD1. The germline V gene encodes CDR1 SNHLY and CDR2 FYNNEI. The V gene end was trimmed by 4 bases and the J gene end by 2 bases; junction bases not matched to a gene: 3. The CDR3 loop spans 14 amino acids. The CDR3 reads CASSGDRATDTQYF. Written as DNA, the CDR3 is TGTGCCAGCAGTGGCGACAGGGCCACAGATACGCAGTATTTT.

This clonotype was observed a handful of times. V usage is TRBV15 and J usage is TRBJ1-6; 7 nucleotides agree with TRBD1. Trimming removed 2 bases from V and 6 bases from J; junction bases left unmatched: 7. In germline, CDR1 is LNHNV, CDR2 YYDKDF (reference sequence). The length of the CDR3 is 16 residues. CDR3 DNA: TGTGCCACCAGCAGACTTGGGACAGCGAGTAATTCACCCCTCCACTTT. Protein product: CATSRLGTASNSPLHF.

In its sample, this clonotype was seen many times. The chain couples TRBV12-3 or TRBV12-4 to TRBJ2-1; TRBD2 matches 14 bases. This CDR3 has 13 amino acids. V lost 6 bases and J lost 11; bases outside the gene matches: 3. CDR3 residues: CASRRTSGGQQFF. The CDR3 coding sequence is TGTGCCAGCAGGCGGACTAGCGGGGGGCAGCAGTTCTTC.

This clonotype was counted between two and nine times. V usage is TRBV9 and J usage is TRBJ2-1; TRBD1 aligns across 9 bases. J was trimmed by 9 bases and V by 0 bases; bases with no gene match: 10. This CDR3 region has 16 residues. CDR1 SGDLS and CDR2 YYNGEE come from the germline V gene. The CDR3 DNA sequence: TGTGCCAGCAGCGTAGATACAGGGGGCAGTTTAATTGAGCAGTTCTTC. Its translation is CASSVDTGGSLIEQFF.

The chain links TRBV7-2 to TRBJ1-5; 9 bases are a match to TRBD1. The J segment lost 4 bases and the V segment lost 1 base, leaving 2 bases of the junction unmatched. This CDR3 comprises 15 residues. Germline V gene data show CDR1 as SGHTA and CDR2 as FQGNSA. CDR3 nucleotides: TGTGCCAGCAGCTTAGAAGGACAGGGGAATCAGCCCCAGCATTTT. Amino acid sequence: CASSLEGQGNQPQHF.

The sample holds a few counts of this clonotype. The chain employs TRBV24-1 and TRBJ2-4, with D possibly being TRBD1 (6 bases). The CDR3 loop spans 18 amino acids. Looked up from germline, CDR1 is KGHDR and CDR2 is SFDVKD. The V end was cut by 2 bases, the J end by 1 base, with 17 bases between. As DNA, the CDR3 is TGTGCCACCAGTGATTCAAAAGACAGGCTGCCGGCCAAAAACATTCAGTACTTC. Translating it yields CATSDSKDRLPAKNIQYF.

The genes are TRBV12-3 or TRBV12-4 and TRBJ1-1; D ambiguous. The CDR3 has 15 amino acids. Trimming cost V 3 bases and J 5 bases, with 16 bases left between them. This CDR3 is CASSFAALARTEAFF. In DNA form, the CDR3 reads TGTGCCAGCAGTTTTGCAGCGTTAGCGAGGACTGAAGCTTTCTTT.

J is TRBJ2-7 and V is TRBV14, with no clear D. Germline loops: CDR1 SGHDN, CDR2 FVKESK. The CDR3 totals 15 residues. The germline V and J ends were trimmed by 0 bases and 2 bases, with 11 bases remaining between them. CDR3 bases: TGTGCCAGCAGCCAAGAATTCCCGCAAACCTACGAGCAGTACTTC. This sequence encodes CASSQEFPQTYEQYF.

V usage is TRBV7-2 and J usage is TRBJ2-4; TRBD2 matches at 7 bases. The CDR3 consists of 14 residues. Germline loops: CDR1 SGHTA, CDR2 FQGNSA. After removal of 1 base from V and 7 bases from J, the junction contained 4 bases not matched to a gene. The CDR3 loop is CASSLDGRGNIQYF. CDR3 bases: TGTGCCAGCAGCTTAGACGGGCGGGGGAACATTCAGTACTTC.

This clonotype occurred many times. The chain is built from TRBV12-3 or TRBV12-4 and TRBJ2-1; 9 bases are shared with TRBD2. The CDR3 sequence is 16 residues long. V gave up 5 bases and J gave up 0 bases; unmatched junction bases: 5. The DNA of the CDR3 is TGTGCCAGCAGTCCGTTTAGCGGGAGCTCCTACAATGAGCAGTTCTTC. The encoded protein is CASSPFSGSSYNEQFF.

V usage is TRBV12-3 or TRBV12-4 and J usage is TRBJ1-1; D call uncertain. The CDR3 has 11 amino acids. Trimming removed 6 bases at V and 8 bases at J, with 10 bases between. The CDR3 DNA reads as TGTGCCAGCAGAAAAGAAGTGGAAGCTTTCTTT. As protein: CASRKEVEAFF.

In its sample, this clonotype was seen a few times. The J gene is TRBJ2-2, the V gene TRBV25-1; D unclear. This CDR3 has 15 residues. Trimming removed 1 base from V and 3 bases from J, with 9 bases in between. The germline V gene has CDR1 MGHDK and CDR2 SYGVNS. The CDR3 DNA follows: TGTGCCAGCAGTGAATTCTCAGTTGACACCGGGGAGCTGTTTTTT. Its translation: CASSEFSVDTGELFF. Full variable domain (missing parts from reference TRBV25-1 and TRBJ2-2): EADIYQTPRYLVIGTGKKITLECSQTMGHDKMYWYQQDPGMELHLIHYSYGVNSTEKGDLSSESTVSRIRTEHFPLTLESARPSHTSQYLCASSEFSVDTGELFFGEGSRLTVL.

This clonotype has more than one count but fewer than ten. V and J are TRBV7-6 and TRBJ1-4; 8 bases match TRBD1. The V and J ends lost 5 bases and 7 bases, in that order; junction bases with no gene match: 9. Per the germline V gene, CDR1 is SGHVS and CDR2 is FNYEAQ. CDR3 length equals 15 residues. The CDR3 coding sequence is TGTGCCAGCAGCGGAACAGGGGGACCGAGTGAAAAACTGTTTTTT. As protein: CASSGTGGPSEKLFF.

This clonotype was seen a handful of times. This sequence joins TRBV5-1 and TRBJ2-7; no clear D. Looked up from germline, CDR1 is SGHRS and CDR2 is YFSETQ. The V end was cut by 5 bases, the J end by 4 bases, with 16 bases between. CDR3 length: 14 amino acids. The CDR3 DNA follows: TGCGCCAGCAGTCGTGATTGGACGTTTTACGAGCAGTACTTC. This sequence encodes CASSRDWTFYEQYF.

The genes are TRBV6-5 and TRBJ1-5, with D unresolved. The CDR3 contains 15 residues. CDR1 and CDR2 from the germline V gene are MNHEY and SVGAGI. Trimming cost V 0 bases and J 1 base, with 7 bases left between them. For the CDR3, the DNA is TGTGCCAGCAGTTACTCGGGTGGGAGCAATCAGCCCCAGCATTTT. Its translation is CASSYSGGSNQPQHF.

The J gene is TRBJ2-1, the V gene TRBV4-3; 9 bases align to TRBD2. Germline CDR1 is LGHNA and CDR2 is YSLEER. J was trimmed by 10 bases and V by 0 bases; bases with no gene match: 7. This CDR3 spans 15 amino acids. The DNA of the CDR3 is TGCGCCAGCAGCCAAGATGGCAGACTAGCGGAGGAGCAGTTCTTC. Protein sequence: CASSQDGRLAEEQFF.